This T cell receptor (beta chain) was captured by sequencing in a study of early T cells in non-severe SARS-CoV-2 infection. At the level of the study: It was bulk RNA from unsorted whole blood that was sequenced, and the chains were unpaired. Findings and limits, study-wide: Reliance on VDJdb matching favored anti-spike CD8 responses; private and CD4 specificities were missed.

Individual cDNA molecules each received unique molecular identifiers attached to them. MiXCR was run by TCRdb on the 5' RACE reads, yielding one entry per CDR3 protein. In the table there are 50,000 to 70,000 distinct CDR3 sequences, 12% of which are singletons. Germline V gene data show CDR1 as DFQATT and CDR2 as SNEGSKA (reference sequence). V shed 3 bases and J shed 6 bases, with 15 bases lying between them. There are 13 residues in the CDR3. This clonotype came up many times. Its target is not known. Input material: whole blood. The genes are TRBV20-1 and TRBJ2-7, with unresolved D. The TCR sequence derives from an adult who was a healthcare worker with PCR-confirmed SARS-CoV-2 infection or an uninfected control (not recorded which). This CDR3 is CSASRANGPEQYF. The DNA of the CDR3 is TGCAGTGCTAGTCGAGCGAACGGCCCCGAGCAGTACTTC.